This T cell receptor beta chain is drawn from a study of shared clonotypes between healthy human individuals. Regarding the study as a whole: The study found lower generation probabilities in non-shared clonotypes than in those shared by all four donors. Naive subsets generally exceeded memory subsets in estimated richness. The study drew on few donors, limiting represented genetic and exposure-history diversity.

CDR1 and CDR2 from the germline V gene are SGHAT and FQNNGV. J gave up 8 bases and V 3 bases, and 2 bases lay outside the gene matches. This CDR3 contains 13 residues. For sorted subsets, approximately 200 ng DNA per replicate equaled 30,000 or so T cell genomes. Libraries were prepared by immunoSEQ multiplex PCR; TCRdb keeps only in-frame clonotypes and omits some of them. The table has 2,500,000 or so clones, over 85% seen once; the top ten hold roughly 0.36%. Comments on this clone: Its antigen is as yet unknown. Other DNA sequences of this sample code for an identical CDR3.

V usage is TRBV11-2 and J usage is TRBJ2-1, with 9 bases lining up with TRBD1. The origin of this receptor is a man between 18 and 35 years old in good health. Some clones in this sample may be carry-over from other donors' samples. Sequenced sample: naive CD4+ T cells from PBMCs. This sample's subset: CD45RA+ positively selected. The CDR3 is CASSLDRGDEQFF. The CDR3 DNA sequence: TGTGCCAGCAGCTTGGACAGGGGCGATGAGCAGTTCTTC.